The following is a T cell receptor (beta chain) sequence with its context. These data come from a study of shared clonotypes between healthy human individuals. Assay: immunoSEQ multiplex PCR; the TCRdb copy retains only in-frame clones and omits some. The repertoire consists of roughly 490,000 clones, with 65% to 80% occurring once and the leading ten covering over 9.5%. The CDR3 runs to 16 residues. Germline V lookup: CDR1 MNHNS, CDR2 SASEGT. V was trimmed by 6 bases and J by 5 bases, leaving 20 bases between them. All participating donors were Caucasian adults from Nashville, Tennessee. This clonotype was sampled from a woman aged 35 to 49 in good health. Some clones in this sample may be carry-over from other donors' samples. Sequencing used PBMCs. This chain links TRBV6-1 with TRBJ2-1; D may be TRBD2 (5 bases). For the CDR3, the DNA is TGTGCCAGCAGAGAAACCTGGCGTGTCGGGGACAATGAGCAGTTCTTC. The encoded protein is CASRETWRVGDNEQFF.